The 2 T cell receptor beta chains below all came from one sample that was sequenced in a study of identical twins (dated by TCRdb to about 2016). Libraries were prepared through 5' RACE. TCRdb names Illumina HiSeq 2000 as the instrument used. The public reads were reanalyzed by TCRdb: fastp trimming at Q25, MiXCR alignment, in-frame beta chains only. Rows with one shared CDR3 protein collapse into an entry with the most common genes and DNA. Counted in this sample were about 1.7 million distinct CDR3 sequences; about 32% of them appeared once. The ten largest clones add up to less than 0.35% of the sample. Sequencing input: cord blood. These receptors were obtained from a newborn girl in good health.

The rearrangement joins TRBV6-6 to TRBJ1-1, with D maybe TRBD1 (5 bases). Trimming removed 0 bases from V and 0 bases from J, with 8 bases in between. This CDR3 is 15 amino acids long. Germline V gene sequence: CDR1 MNHNY, CDR2 SVGAGI (reference sequence). This chain's CDR3 is CASSYSARVNTEAFF. CDR3 DNA: TGTGCCAGCAGTTACTCGGCCAGGGTGAACACTGAAGCTTTCTTT.

The chain couples TRBV12-3 or TRBV12-4 to TRBJ1-5; possible D gene TRBD1, 6 bases. The CDR3 is 16 residues long. The ends were cut back, 6 bases at V and 4 bases at J, with 19 bases in the middle. As DNA, the CDR3 is TGTGCCAGCAGCCACGGGGGACAAGTGGCGAATCAGCCCCAGCATTTT. This codes for CASSHGGQVANQPQHF.